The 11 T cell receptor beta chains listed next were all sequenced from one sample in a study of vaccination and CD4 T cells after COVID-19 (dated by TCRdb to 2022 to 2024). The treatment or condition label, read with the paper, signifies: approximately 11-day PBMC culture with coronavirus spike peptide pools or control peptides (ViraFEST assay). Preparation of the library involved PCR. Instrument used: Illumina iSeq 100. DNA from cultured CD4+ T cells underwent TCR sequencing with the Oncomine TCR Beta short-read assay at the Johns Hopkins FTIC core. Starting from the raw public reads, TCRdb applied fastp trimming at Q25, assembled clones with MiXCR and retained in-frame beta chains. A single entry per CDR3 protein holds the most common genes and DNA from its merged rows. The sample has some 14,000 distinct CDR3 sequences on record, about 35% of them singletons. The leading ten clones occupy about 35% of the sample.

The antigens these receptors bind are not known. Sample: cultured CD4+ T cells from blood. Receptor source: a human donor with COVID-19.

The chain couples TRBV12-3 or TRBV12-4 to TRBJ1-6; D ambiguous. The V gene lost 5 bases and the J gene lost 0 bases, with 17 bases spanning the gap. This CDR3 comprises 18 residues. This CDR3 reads CASSQKRDYSSYNSPLHF. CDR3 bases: TGTGCCAGCAGTCAAAAACGGGATTACAGCTCCTATAATTCACCCCTCCACTTT.

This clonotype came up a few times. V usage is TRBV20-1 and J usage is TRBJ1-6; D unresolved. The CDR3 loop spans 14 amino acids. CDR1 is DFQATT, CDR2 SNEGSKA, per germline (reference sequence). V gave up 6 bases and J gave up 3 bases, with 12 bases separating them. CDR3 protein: CSAASLSYNSPLHF. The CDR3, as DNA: TGCAGTGCGGCCTCATTAAGCTATAATTCACCCCTCCACTTT.

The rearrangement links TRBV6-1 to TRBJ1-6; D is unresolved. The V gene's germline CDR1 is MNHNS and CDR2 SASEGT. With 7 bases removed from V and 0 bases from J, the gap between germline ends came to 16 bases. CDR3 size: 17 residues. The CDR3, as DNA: TGTGCCAGCAAATCGACGGACCGGAGCTCCTATAATTCACCCCTCCACTTT. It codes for CASKSTDRSSYNSPLHF.

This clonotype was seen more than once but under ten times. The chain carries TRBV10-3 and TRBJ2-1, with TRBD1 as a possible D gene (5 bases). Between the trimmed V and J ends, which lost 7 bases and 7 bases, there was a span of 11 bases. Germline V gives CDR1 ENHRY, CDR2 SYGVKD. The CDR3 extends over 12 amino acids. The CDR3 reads CAITTDGNEQFF. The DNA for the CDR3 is TGTGCCATCACGACAGATGGGAATGAGCAGTTCTTC.

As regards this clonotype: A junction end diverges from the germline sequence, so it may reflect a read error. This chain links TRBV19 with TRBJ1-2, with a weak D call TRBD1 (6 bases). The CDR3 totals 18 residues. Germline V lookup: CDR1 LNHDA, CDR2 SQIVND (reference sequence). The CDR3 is CASSNDFLGAVPYYGYTF. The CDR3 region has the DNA TGTGCCAGCAGTAATGACTTTCTGGGGGCAGTTCCTTACTATGGCTACACCTTC.

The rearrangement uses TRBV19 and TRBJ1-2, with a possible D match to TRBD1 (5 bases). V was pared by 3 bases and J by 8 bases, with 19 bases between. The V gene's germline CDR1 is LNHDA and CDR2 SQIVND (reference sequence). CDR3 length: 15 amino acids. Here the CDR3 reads CASSMIRGSEKGYTF. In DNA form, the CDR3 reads TGTGCCAGTAGTATGATTCGGGGGTCAGAGAAAGGCTACACCTTC. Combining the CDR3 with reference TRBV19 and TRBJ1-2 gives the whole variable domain DGGITQSPKYLFRKEGQNVTLSCEQNLNHDAMYWYRQDPGQGLRLIYYSQIVNDFQKGDIAEGYSVSREKKESFPLTVTSAQKNPTAFYLCASSMIRGSEKGYTFGSGTRLTVV.

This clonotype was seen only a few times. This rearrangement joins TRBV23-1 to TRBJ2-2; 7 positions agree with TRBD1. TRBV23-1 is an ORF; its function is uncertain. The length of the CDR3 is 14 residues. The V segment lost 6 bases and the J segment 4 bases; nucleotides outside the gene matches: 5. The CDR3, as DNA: TGCGCCAGCAGATCGGACAGGTCCACCGGGGAGCTGTTTTTT. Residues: CASRSDRSTGELFF.

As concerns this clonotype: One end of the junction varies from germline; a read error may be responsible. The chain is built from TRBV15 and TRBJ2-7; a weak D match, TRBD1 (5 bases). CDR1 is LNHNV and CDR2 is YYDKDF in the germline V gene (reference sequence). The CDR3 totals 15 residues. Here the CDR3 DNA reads TGTGCCACCAGCAGAGAGTCAGGGTCCTCCCACGAGCAGTACTTC. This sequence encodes CATSRESGSSHEQYF.

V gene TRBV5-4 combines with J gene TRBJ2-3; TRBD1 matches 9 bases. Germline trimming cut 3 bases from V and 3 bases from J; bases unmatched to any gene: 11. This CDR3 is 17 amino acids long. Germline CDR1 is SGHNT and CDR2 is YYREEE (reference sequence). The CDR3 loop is CASSSTGGARFTDTQYF. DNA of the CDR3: TGTGCCAGCAGCTCTACAGGGGGCGCGAGGTTTACAGATACGCAGTATTTT.

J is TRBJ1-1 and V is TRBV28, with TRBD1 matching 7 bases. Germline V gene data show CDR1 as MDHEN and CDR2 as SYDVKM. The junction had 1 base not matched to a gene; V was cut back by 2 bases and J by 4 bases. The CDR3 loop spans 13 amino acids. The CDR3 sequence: CASSLPGGTEAFF. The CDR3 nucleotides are TGTGCCAGCAGTTTACCAGGGGGCACTGAAGCTTTCTTT.

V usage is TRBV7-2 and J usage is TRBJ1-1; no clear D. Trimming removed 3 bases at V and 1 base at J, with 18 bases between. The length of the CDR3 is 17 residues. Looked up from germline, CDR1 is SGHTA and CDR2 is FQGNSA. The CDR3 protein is CASSFLSGSGRNTEAFF. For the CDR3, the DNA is TGTGCCAGCAGCTTCCTCTCTGGGAGTGGCAGGAACACTGAAGCTTTCTTT.